This T cell receptor (beta chain) came from a study of CD8+ T cells in alopecia areata. Study-wide results and limits: Lesional tissue from the scalp (especially in alopecia totalis/universalis) showed higher clonality than normal scalp.

By frequency in the sample, this clone is medium-sized. Its cognate antigen is unknown. Germline CDR1 and CDR2: SGHNT and YYREEE (reference sequence). The CDR3 has 18 residues. The V gene end was trimmed by 4 bases and the J gene end by 2 bases; junction bases not matched to a gene: 4. In each case, RNA was isolated and then reverse transcribed into cDNA as the sequencing template. This table comes from immunoSEQ multiplex PCR, and its TCRdb copy is limited to in-frame clones, with some not included. Of 150,000 to 200,000 clones listed, 55% to 65% are singletons. The V call is TRBV5-4, the J call TRBJ2-6; TRBD2 aligns across 15 bases. Specimen: CD4+ T cells sorted from blood. The TCR comes from a human donor in good health. The CDR3 nucleotides are TGTGCCAGCAGCGGGACTAGCGGGAGGAAAACTGGGGCCAACGTCCTGACTTTC. Its translation: CASSGTSGRKTGANVLTF.